The 26 T cell receptor beta chains given below trace back to one sample, sequenced in a study of shared clonotypes between healthy human individuals. CD45RO-negative, CCR7-positively selected cells formed the naive CD8 fraction, excluding terminally differentiated effector memory CD45RA+ cells. The table came from immunoSEQ multiplex PCR; TCRdb's copy has only in-frame clones and leaves some out. The sample has about 2.1 million clones, about 94% seen once. Sequencing was carried out using naive CD8+ T cells from PBMCs. The origin of the receptors is a man between 18 and 35 years old in good health. Some clones in this sample may be carry-over from other donors' samples.

The genes are TRBV27 and TRBJ2-7, with 10 bases identical to TRBD1. Germline loops: CDR1 MNHEY, CDR2 SMNVEV (reference sequence). V was clipped by 8 bases and J by 3 bases; unmatched bases: 4. This CDR3 comprises 13 residues. The chain's CDR3 is CASGDRGYYEQYF. In DNA form, the CDR3 reads TGTGCCAGCGGGGACAGGGGATACTACGAGCAGTACTTC.

The V call is TRBV9, the J call TRBJ1-1; tentative D call: TRBD1 (5 bases). The CDR3 contains 15 residues. Trimming cost V 1 base and J 4 bases, with 14 bases left between them. The germline V gene encodes CDR1 SGDLS and CDR2 YYNGEE. The CDR3 DNA reads as TGTGCCAGCAGCGTACTACCCGCAGGGTTCACTGAAGCTTTCTTT. It encodes CASSVLPAGFTEAFF.

On this clone: The identical CDR3 is also encoded by other nucleotide sequences in the sample. The CDR3: CASSSARGTEAFF. CDR3 nucleotides: TGTGCCAGCAGCTCTGCCAGAGGGACTGAAGCTTTCTTT. The rearrangement uses TRBV11-3 and TRBJ1-1; D uncertain. Germline lookup yields CDR1 SGHNT and CDR2 YENEEA. The CDR3 is made up of 13 amino acids. V gave up 4 bases and J gave up 5 bases, with 11 bases separating them.

This sequence joins TRBV7-2 and TRBJ2-2; TRBD2 matches at 8 bases. Losses at the gene ends were 1 base for V and 2 bases for J; bases not matched to a gene: 3. The CDR3 extends over 16 amino acids. Germline V CDR1 and CDR2: SGHTA, FQGNSA. CDR3 protein: CASSLEIAGNTGELFF. The CDR3 DNA is TGTGCCAGCAGCTTAGAGATAGCGGGAAACACCGGGGAGCTGTTTTTT.

The gene calls are TRBV5-6 and TRBJ2-1; D is perhaps TRBD2 (5 bases). V gave up 0 bases and J gave up 3 bases, with 10 bases separating them. Germline CDR1 is SGHDT and CDR2 is YYEEEE. This CDR3 is 15 amino acids long. DNA for the CDR3: TGTGCCAGCAGCTTGGCGAGGGATTACTACAATGAGCAGTTCTTC. Translated: CASSLARDYYNEQFF.

To note about this clone: Additional DNA sequences in this sample encode the identical CDR3. V is TRBV27 and J is TRBJ2-7; 7 positions agree with TRBD1. CDR1 MNHEY and CDR2 SMNVEV come from the germline V gene (reference sequence). The CDR3 is 12 amino acids. J gave up 6 bases and V 5 bases, and 4 bases lay outside the gene matches. The CDR3 coding sequence is TGTGCCAGCAGTACCACAGGGGTCGAGCAGTACTTC. Translation: CASSTTGVEQYF.

The genes are TRBV7-9 and TRBJ2-6; D not certain. CDR1 and CDR2 from the germline V gene are SEHNR and FQNEAQ (reference sequence). CDR3 length: 15 amino acids. V was pared by 5 bases and J by 1 base, with 9 bases between. DNA for the CDR3: TGTGCCAGCAGCGTCCCCGGATCTGGGGCCAACGTCCTGACTTTC. Protein sequence: CASSVPGSGANVLTF.

The gene calls are TRBV5-1 and TRBJ2-4, with D possibly matching TRBD2 (6 bases). Germline lookup yields CDR1 SGHRS and CDR2 YFSETQ. V lost 2 bases, J lost 5 bases, and 14 bases lay in between. The CDR3 has 15 residues. Written as DNA, the CDR3 is TGCGCCAGCAGCTTCGTCGGAGGAGGGGAAAACATTCAGTACTTC. Amino acid sequence: CASSFVGGGENIQYF.

Points on this clone: Other DNA variants within this sample encode the same CDR3. The chain carries TRBV28 and TRBJ2-7; maybe TRBD2 (5 bases). The CDR3 consists of 13 residues. V was clipped by 5 bases and J by 6 bases, with 14 bases between them. From germline, CDR1 is MDHEN and CDR2 SYDVKM. The CDR3 protein is CASSLGELGEQYF. CDR3 coding DNA: TGTGCCAGCAGTCTCGGGGAGCTGGGCGAGCAGTACTTC.

A word on this clone: The sample has other DNA sequences that encode this CDR3 too. This chain links TRBV7-3 with TRBJ2-1; 7 bases map to TRBD2. Losses at the gene ends were 1 base for V and 0 bases for J; bases not matched to a gene: 0. Germline CDR1 and CDR2: SGHTA and FQGTGA. The CDR3 has 15 residues. The CDR3, as DNA: TGTGCCAGCAGCTTAAGCGGGAGCTCCTACAATGAGCAGTTCTTC. It translates to CASSLSGSSYNEQFF.

The rearrangement joins TRBV5-1 to TRBJ2-6; perhaps D is TRBD1 or TRBD2 (5 bases each). CDR3 length: 16 residues. Germline CDR1 and CDR2: SGHRS and YFSETQ. V was clipped by 0 bases and J by 4 bases, with 11 bases between them. This CDR3 reads CASSLGQGAGANVLTF. The CDR3, as DNA: TGCGCCAGCAGCTTGGGGCAGGGAGCCGGGGCCAACGTCCTGACTTTC.

To note about this clone: This CDR3 is also generated by other DNA sequences in the sample. This chain joins TRBV11-2 and TRBJ2-5; D might be TRBD2 (5 bases). Trimming stripped 0 bases from V and 5 bases from J, with 7 bases between. CDR3 size: 13 residues. Germline assignment: CDR1 SGHAT and CDR2 FQNNGV. In DNA form, the CDR3 reads TGTGCCAGCAGCTTAGACAGAGGGGAGACCCAGTACTTC. Amino acids: CASSLDRGETQYF.

This chain joins TRBV5-4 and TRBJ1-6; D is unclear. Germline V CDR1 and CDR2: SGHNT, YYREEE (reference sequence). The V end was cut by 4 bases, the J end by 10 bases, with 15 bases between. This CDR3 is 14 amino acids long. The CDR3 sequence: CASSRNGVRSPLHF. CDR3 sequence (DNA): TGTGCCAGCAGCCGGAACGGGGTTCGATCACCCCTCCACTTT.

The rearrangement links TRBV7-3 to TRBJ2-1; 7 bases align to TRBD2. CDR3 size: 16 residues. Germline loops: CDR1 SGHTA, CDR2 FQGTGA. Unmatched junction bases numbered 12, after V lost 1 base and J lost 9 bases. Here the CDR3 reads CASSLRSGGSSGEQFF. CDR3 DNA: TGTGCCAGCAGCTTAAGGTCCGGCGGGAGTAGTGGTGAGCAGTTCTTC.

The chain is built from TRBV6-6 and TRBJ2-3; maybe TRBD2 (5 bases). The CDR3 has 15 residues. V lost 2 bases, J lost 2 bases, and 11 bases lay in between. The germline V gene encodes CDR1 MNHNY and CDR2 SVGAGI (reference sequence). CDR3 sequence: CASSYPPRVTDTQYF. CDR3 bases: TGTGCCAGCAGTTACCCGCCGCGGGTCACAGATACGCAGTATTTT.

On this clone itself: Other nucleotide sequences from this sample produce the same CDR3. This chain links TRBV7-9 with TRBJ1-1; a possible D gene is TRBD1 (5 bases). This CDR3 region has 13 residues. Germline V CDR1 and CDR2: SEHNR, FQNEAQ (reference sequence). V lost 5 bases to trimming and J lost 1 base, with 8 bases between them. CDR3 sequence: CASSLTGNTEAFF. The CDR3 region has the DNA TGTGCCAGCAGCCTAACAGGGAACACTGAAGCTTTCTTT.

The chain employs TRBV6-5 and TRBJ2-1; 7 nucleotides agree with TRBD2. Losses at the gene ends were 7 bases for V and 7 bases for J; bases not matched to a gene: 4. This CDR3 comprises 12 residues. Germline V lookup: CDR1 MNHEY, CDR2 SVGAGI. CDR3 sequence: CASKVGGNEQFF. The CDR3 coding sequence is TGTGCCAGCAAGGTGGGGGGGAATGAGCAGTTCTTC.

The V gene is TRBV4-3, the J gene TRBJ1-2, with D unresolved. V lost 2 bases to trimming and J lost 8 bases, with 18 bases between them. Germline V gene lookup returns CDR1 LGHNA and CDR2 YSLEER. CDR3 length equals 15 residues. CDR3 loop: CASSQRLLDPLGYTF. DNA for the CDR3: TGCGCCAGCAGCCAAAGACTACTGGACCCCCTGGGCTACACCTTC.

The CDR3 reads CASIKDRVADTQYF. The CDR3, as DNA: TGCGCCAGCATAAAGGACAGGGTGGCAGATACGCAGTATTTT. V usage is TRBV10-2 and J usage is TRBJ2-3; 8 bases fit TRBD1. The CDR3 is 14 residues long. The trim removed 7 bases at V and 4 bases at J, leaving 7 bases unmatched. CDR1 WSHSY and CDR2 SAAADI come from the germline V gene.

V and J are TRBV7-2 and TRBJ2-7, with TRBD2 matching 7 bases. V trimming: 3 bases; J trimming: 5 bases; junction bases outside the gene matches: 7. The germline CDR1 and CDR2 sequences are SGHTA and FQGNSA. The length of the CDR3 is 14 residues. The CDR3 here is CASSFFSGGNEQYF. DNA for the CDR3: TGTGCCAGCAGCTTTTTCTCGGGAGGTAACGAGCAGTACTTC.

The rearrangement joins TRBV7-9 to TRBJ2-5; 9 bases map to TRBD1. The CDR3 is 15 amino acids. V shed 1 base, J shed 4 bases, and the junction held 4 bases outside the gene matches. Per germline, CDR1 SEHNR and CDR2 FQNEAQ (reference sequence). In nucleotides, the CDR3 is TGTGCCAGCAGCTTAGGGGACAGGGAAAGAGAGACCCAGTACTTC. This encodes CASSLGDRERETQYF.

The chain couples TRBV2 to TRBJ1-3, with a tentative D call TRBD1 (5 bases). The CDR3 runs to 15 residues. Between the trimmed V and J ends, which lost 10 bases and 0 bases, there was a span of 16 bases. Per the germline V gene, CDR1 is SNHLY and CDR2 is FYNNEI. The CDR3 region is CAIAGGQASGNTIYF. The CDR3 DNA reads as TGTGCCATCGCCGGGGGTCAGGCCTCTGGAAACACCATATATTTT. The complete variable domain, with remaining parts taken from reference TRBV2 and TRBJ1-3, reads EPEVTQTPSHQVTQMGQEVILRCVPISNHLYFYWYRQILGQKVEFLVSFYNNEISEKSEIFDDQFSVERPDGSNFTLKIRSTKLEDSAMYFCAIAGGQASGNTIYFGEGSWLTVV.

About this clone itself: This same CDR3 is encoded by further DNA sequences in the sample. The V and J genes are TRBV7-9 and TRBJ2-6; D is unclear. The germline CDR1 and CDR2 sequences are SEHNR and FQNEAQ (reference sequence). This CDR3 is 15 amino acids long. The ends were cut back, 5 bases at V and 2 bases at J, with 10 bases in the middle. In DNA, the CDR3 is TGTGCCAGCAGCCCGACGGGTCCTGGGGCCAACGTCCTGACTTTC. It yields the protein CASSPTGPGANVLTF. Supplemented by reference TRBV7-9 and TRBJ2-6, the full variable domain reads DTGVSQNPRHKITKRGQNVTFRCDPISEHNRLYWYRQTLGQGPEFLTYFQNEAQLEKSRLLSDRFSAERPKGSFSTLEIQRTEQGDSAMYLCASSPTGPGANVLTFGAGSRLTVL.

The chain has TRBV27 and TRBJ1-2; possibly TRBD1 for D (6 bases). The CDR3 is 15 amino acids. CDR1 is MNHEY, CDR2 SMNVEV, per germline (reference sequence). Trimming shortened V by 4 bases and J by 0 bases, and 12 bases separated the two germline ends. The CDR3 nucleotides read TGTGCCAGCAGTTCCCGGGACATCACTAACTATGGCTACACCTTC. Translating gives CASSSRDITNYGYTF.

V gene TRBV19 combines with J gene TRBJ2-5; no clear D. Germline loops: CDR1 LNHDA, CDR2 SQIVND (reference sequence). The CDR3 is 13 residues long. The germline V and J ends were trimmed by 6 bases and 2 bases, with 10 bases remaining between them. The chain's CDR3 is CASSDPPQETQYF. CDR3 nucleotides: TGTGCCAGTAGCGATCCCCCACAAGAGACCCAGTACTTC.

This chain joins TRBV7-2 and TRBJ2-2, with TRBD1 identical over 9 bases. The trim removed 4 bases at V and 8 bases at J, leaving 11 bases unmatched. The germline V gene has CDR1 SGHTA and CDR2 FQGNSA. This CDR3 is built from 16 residues. The CDR3 nucleotides read TGTGCCAGCAGCTCGCGCCCCGGGACAGGGTGGGGGGAGCTGTTTTTT. Its translation is CASSSRPGTGWGELFF.